This entry concerns a single T cell receptor (beta chain). The entry originates in a study of blood T cell repertoires in COVID-19. Study overall: Samples representing acute and convalescent COVID-19 were sourced from the United States, Italy and Spain. PBMCs, B-cell-depleted T cells, or T cells were the source of the cDNA or gDNA that made up the material.

Authors' data handling: The authors estimated nucleated cell counts from reference gene primer amplification. Here immunoSEQ multiplex PCR was the method, and the copy in TCRdb shows in-frame clones only, minus some. Clone size and the V and J calls come from that table; the DNA yielded D and trimming. The sample records around 270,000 clones, about 89% being singletons. The germline V gene has CDR1 ENHRY and CDR2 SYGVKD. Trimming took 8 bases from V and 7 from J; bases not matched to a gene: 11. The CDR3 runs 14 residues. The chain employs TRBV10-3 and TRBJ2-1; 7 bases align to TRBD2. The sequence was obtained from a man aged 30-40 years with acute or convalescent COVID-19. Source material: peripheral blood. CDR3 sequence reads: CAIGAAGAVNEQFF. The CDR3, as DNA: TGTGCCATCGGGGCCGCGGGAGCGGTAAATGAGCAGTTCTTC.